Presented here are 10 T cell receptor beta chains from one specimen sequenced in a study of blood T cell repertoires in COVID-19. Assay: immunoSEQ multiplex PCR; the TCRdb copy retains only in-frame clones and omits some. This table holds 70,000 to 95,000 clones, roughly 76% found once. The source material was peripheral blood. These receptors were obtained from a woman between 70 and 85 years old with acute or convalescent COVID-19.

J is TRBJ2-1 and V is TRBV5-1; 10 positions match TRBD2. V trimming: 6 bases; J trimming: 1 base; junction bases outside the gene matches: 4. Germline V lookup: CDR1 SGHRS, CDR2 YFSETQ. The CDR3 extends over 15 amino acids. The CDR3 loop is CASTLAGGSYNEQFF. CDR3 DNA: TGCGCCAGCACCTTAGCGGGAGGTTCCTACAATGAGCAGTTCTTC. Full variable domain (rest looked up from reference TRBV5-1 and TRBJ2-1): KAGVTQTPRYLIKTRGQQVTLSCSPISGHRSVSWYQQTPGQGLQFLFEYFSETQRNKGNFPGRFSGRQFSNSRSEMNVSTLELGDSALYLCASTLAGGSYNEQFFGPGTRLTVL.

The CDR3 spells CASRNGLAGAYEQYF. DNA of the CDR3: TGCGCCAGCAGAAACGGACTAGCGGGGGCCTACGAGCAGTACTTC. V gene TRBV10-2 combines with J gene TRBJ2-7, with 13 bases matching TRBD2. The V gene's germline CDR1 is WSHSY and CDR2 SAAADI. The length of the CDR3 is 15 residues. Unmatched junction bases numbered 4, after V lost 6 bases and J lost 2 bases.

The chain combines TRBV2 with TRBJ2-3; D ambiguous. Trimming shortened V by 5 bases and J by 0 bases, and 12 bases separated the two germline ends. The CDR3 spans 15 residues. Germline assignment: CDR1 SNHLY and CDR2 FYNNEI. The CDR3 DNA reads TGTGCCAGCAGTCAACAGAATCCTAGCACAGATACGCAGTATTTT. Protein: CASSQQNPSTDTQYF.

This sequence joins TRBV4-1 and TRBJ1-2, with D tentatively TRBD1 (6 bases). The CDR3 extends over 15 amino acids. CDR1 and CDR2 from the germline V gene are MGHRA and YSYEKL. The ends were cut back, 0 bases at V and 3 bases at J, with 11 bases in the middle. The CDR3 region is CASSQDVRGDYGYTF. CDR3 nucleotides: TGCGCCAGCAGCCAAGATGTCAGGGGAGACTATGGCTACACCTTC.

V gene TRBV6-5 combines with J gene TRBJ1-1; the D gene is possibly TRBD1 (5 bases). This CDR3 contains 14 residues. V shed 8 bases and J shed 1 base, with 14 bases lying between them. Per germline, CDR1 MNHEY and CDR2 SVGAGI. The DNA for the CDR3 is TGTGCCAGCGGGCCTTGGAGGGGGAACACTGAAGCTTTCTTT. This translates into CASGPWRGNTEAFF.

The chain carries TRBV29-1 and TRBJ2-5; maybe TRBD2 (6 bases). Germline V gives CDR1 SQVTM, CDR2 ANQGSEA. The V end lost 0 bases, the J end lost 4 bases, and 18 bases lay between the germline ends. CDR3 length: 16 amino acids. CDR3: CSVEDDEGLRGETQYF. Here the CDR3 DNA reads TGCAGCGTTGAAGATGACGAGGGACTCCGGGGAGAGACCCAGTACTTC.

The rearrangement uses TRBV2 and TRBJ1-4, with D possibly TRBD1 on 6 matching bases. The CDR3 is 14 residues long. CDR1 is SNHLY, CDR2 FYNNEI, per germline. Trimming pared 5 bases from V and 5 bases from J, leaving 12 bases between. The CDR3 DNA reads as TGTGCCAGCAGTAACGACAGGACGAATGAAAAACTGTTTTTT. This gives the protein CASSNDRTNEKLFF.

This clone was seen a few times. The chain links TRBV7-9 to TRBJ2-1, with 10 bases lining up with TRBD2. From germline, CDR1 is SEHNR and CDR2 FQNEAQ (reference sequence). The V gene end was trimmed by 7 bases and the J gene end by 6 bases; junction bases not matched to a gene: 6. The CDR3 loop spans 14 amino acids. In DNA, the CDR3 is TGTGCCAGCACCCTAGCGGGAGTAAGCAATGAGCAGTTCTTC. Protein product: CASTLAGVSNEQFF.

The chain couples TRBV5-1 to TRBJ1-2; 8 bases are shared with TRBD1. Germline V CDR1 and CDR2: SGHRS, YFSETQ. Germline trimming cut 0 bases from V and 8 bases from J; bases unmatched to any gene: 9. This CDR3 spans 15 amino acids. As DNA, the CDR3 is TGCGCCAGCAGCTTGGGATTTTCGACAGGGGAAGGCTACACCTTC. Residues: CASSLGFSTGEGYTF.

The rearrangement links TRBV14 to TRBJ2-1; D is possibly TRBD1 (6 bases). This CDR3 is built from 16 residues. V was cut by 4 bases and J by 4 bases, with 17 bases left in between. Looked up from germline, CDR1 is SGHDN and CDR2 is FVKESK. DNA of the CDR3: TGTGCCAGCAGCCTTATTGGGGGCCGAACTTACAATGAGCAGTTCTTC. Amino acid sequence: CASSLIGGRTYNEQFF.